This is a list of T cell receptor beta chains from one sample in a study of cytotoxic CD8 clonotypes in ibrutinib-treated CLL. Clones were read by immunoSEQ multiplex PCR, and TCRdb kept only the in-frame ones, dropping some. This table has around 250,000 clones, around three quarters appearing once. This material consisted of PBMCs, taken after 24 months of ibrutinib treatment. Receptors originate from a human donor with chronic lymphocytic leukemia. Both conserved end residues are part of each CDR3. A D gene is named only where the DNA matches it firmly. Rows may omit the clone size; those that give it use once, few, many or a size class.

size	V	D	J	DNA	CDR3
few	TRBV28	.	TRBJ2-7	TGTGCCGGTCGGCTGTGCGAGCAGTACTTC	CAGRLCEQYF
once	TRBV15	.	TRBJ2-4	TGTGCCACCAGCGAGAGCCTCGTAGGGAAAAACATTCAGTACTTC	CATSESLVGKNIQYF
few	TRBV29-1	.	TRBJ1-4	TGCAGCGTTGTTAACCAGGGAAAACTGTTTTTT	CSVVNQGKLFF
.	TRBV19	TRBD1	TRBJ1-2	TGTGCCAGTAGTTCTTGGACAGGGAACCCTTGGGGCTACACCTTC	CASSSWTGNPWGYTF
few	TRBV7-3	.	TRBJ1-5	TGTGCCAGCAGCTTAAGCGGGGGGTTTAATCAGCCCCAGCATTTT	CASSLSGGFNQPQHF
.	TRBV28	TRBD2	TRBJ2-7	TGTGCCAGCAGTCCCGGGACTAGCGGGATCGGTGAGCAGTACTTC	CASSPGTSGIGEQYF
.	TRBV19	.	TRBJ2-1	TGTGCCAGTAGTATAGAGAGCATCGGATTCTCCTACAATGAGCAGTTCTTC	CASSIESIGFSYNEQFF
.	TRBV5-1	TRBD2	TRBJ2-7	TGCGCCAGCAGCTTAGCCTTGTATCCCCGGGAGGGCCTACCTTCCTACGAGCAGTACTTC	CASSLALYPREGLPSYEQYF
.	TRBV14	TRBD1	TRBJ2-2	TGTGCCAGCAGCATATGGACAGGGGAGAACGGGGAGCTGTTTTTT	CASSIWTGENGELFF
few	TRBV11-2	.	TRBJ1-1	TGTGCCAGCAGCTTAAAATTTGGTGAGGCGAACACTGAAGCTTTCTTT	CASSLKFGEANTEAFF
.	TRBV7-3	.	TRBJ2-7	TGTGCCAGCAGCTCAGGGGAGGGGCCAGCCGAGCAGTACTTC	CASSSGEGPAEQYF
few	TRBV25-1	TRBD1	TRBJ2-3	TGTGCCAGCAACTCCGGGACAGGATTGTGTTTT	CASNSGTGLCF
.	TRBV6-1	TRBD1	TRBJ1-2	TGTGCCAGCAGTGCCCAGATACAGGGGAACTATGGCTACACCTTC	CASSAQIQGNYGYTF
.	TRBV28	TRBD2	TRBJ2-7	TGTGCCATCCTTAGCGGGAGAAAAAACGAGCAGTACTTC	CAILSGRKNEQYF